This T cell receptor (beta chain) is from a study of cytomegalovirus exposure and HLA in healthy donors. Whole-study findings and limits: Per a later analysis, about 17,000 TCR beta sequences showed association with HLA alleles at 0.05 false discovery rate. According to an earlier analysis, most TCR beta V segments yielded productive rearrangements about 90% or about 30% of the time. Associated with cytomegalovirus, according to the listing, were 150 to 200 TCR beta chains.

In regard to this clone: Its antigen is undetermined.

The germline V gene has CDR1 SGHRS and CDR2 YFSETQ. The CDR3 is made up of 13 amino acids. V dropped 1 base and J dropped 5 bases, with 10 bases sitting between them. 60 Vbeta and 13 Jbeta primers were used in PCR. Data came from immunoSEQ multiplex PCR; TCRdb stores just in-frame clones and leaves some out. Here the sample spans roughly 200,000 clones, roughly 85% being singletons. The rearrangement uses TRBV5-1 and TRBJ2-7; weak D call: TRBD1 (6 bases). The sequence was collected from a woman aged 45 to 65 in good health and CMV-seronegative. The sequenced material came from PBMCs. CDR3 amino acids: CASSLNRVNEQYF. CDR3 sequence (DNA): TGCGCCAGCAGCTTGAACAGGGTCAACGAGCAGTACTTC.